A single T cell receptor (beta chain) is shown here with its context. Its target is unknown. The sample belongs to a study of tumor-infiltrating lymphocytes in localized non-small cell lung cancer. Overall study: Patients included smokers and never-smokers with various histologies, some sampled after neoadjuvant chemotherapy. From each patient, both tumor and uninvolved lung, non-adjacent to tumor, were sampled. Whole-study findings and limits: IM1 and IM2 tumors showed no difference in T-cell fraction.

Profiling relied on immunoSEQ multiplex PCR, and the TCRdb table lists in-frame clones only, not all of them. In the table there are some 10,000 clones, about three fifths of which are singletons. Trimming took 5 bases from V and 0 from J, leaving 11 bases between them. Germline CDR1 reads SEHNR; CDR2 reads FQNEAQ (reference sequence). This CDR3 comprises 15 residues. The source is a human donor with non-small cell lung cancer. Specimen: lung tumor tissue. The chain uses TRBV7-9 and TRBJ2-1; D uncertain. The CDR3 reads CASSPLDRSYNEQFF. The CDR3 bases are TGTGCCAGCAGCCCCTTGGACCGCTCCTACAATGAGCAGTTCTTC.